This T cell receptor (beta chain) came from a study of regulatory T cells in long-lasting Graves disease. This clonotype was found a few times. CDR3-region Arm-PCR and iRepertoire HTBI primers produced the TCR beta libraries. TCRdb reanalysed the multiplex PCR reads using MiXCR and keeps one entry per CDR3 protein. This sample yields 350,000 to 500,000 distinct CDR3 sequences, of which around 15% are seen a single time; 17% belongs to the top ten. The time point here: newly diagnosed GD, antithyroid drugs for less than 3 months. The TCR library was made from RNA extracted from PBMCs. This sample was also put to use in a study of T cells in Graves' hyperthyroidism and ophthalmopathy. That source adds: The HTBI set primed first-round TCR CDR3 RT-PCR.

The material sequenced was peripheral blood mononuclear cells (PBMCs), taken at new diagnosis, from a patient treated with antithyroid drugs. This receptor was obtained from a woman aged 45-60 years with Graves disease.

The CDR3: CSVDPSGQYNEQYF. The CDR3 region has the DNA TGCAGCGTTGACCCATCAGGACAGTACAACGAGCAGTACTTC. The gene calls are TRBV29-1 and TRBJ2-7; possible D gene TRBD1, 6 bases. With 3 bases removed from V and 5 bases from J, the gap between germline ends came to 17 bases. The length of the CDR3 is 14 residues. The germline V gene has CDR1 SQVTM and CDR2 ANQGSEA.